The clone carrying this T cell receptor beta chain was seen repeatedly, ten times or more. As yet, its antigen is unknown. The sample originates from a study of blood T cells in healthy people across ages. From germline, CDR1 is SEHNR and CDR2 FQNEAQ (reference sequence). With 2 bases removed from V and 7 bases from J, the gap between germline ends came to 6 bases. The CDR3 is 13 residues long. Study-wide findings and caveats: Higher diversity and more naive CD4+ cells were features of long-lived donors, compared to aged donors. Changes in expanded clonotypes were possibly confounded, as the CMV status of donors was unknown.

Primers used in a second PCR of roughly 6 to 11 cycles were a sample-barcoded 5' primer and a J-beta primer mix. TCRdb independently ran MiXCR on the 5' RACE reads; one entry per CDR3 protein. The table records 780,000 or so distinct CDR3 sequences, 45% to 70% of them present only once. At least 6.5 million PBMCs were isolated per sample. RNA extraction gave at least 5.5 micrograms of total RNA per sample. The TCR originated in a man in his forties in good health. The J gene is TRBJ1-6, the V gene TRBV7-9; unclear D gene. The material sequenced was blood. The CDR3 DNA reads as TGTGCCAGCAGCTTACAGGAGAATTCACCCCTCCACTTT. Translated, it gives CASSLQENSPLHF.